This TCR beta chain was profiled in a study of shared clonotypes between healthy human individuals. Study-level background: Aged between 18 and 49, the donors were a couple of women and a few men.

The repertoire was sequenced with immunoSEQ multiplex PCR; TCRdb's copy has only in-frame clones and lacks some. Of around 240,000 clones listed, approximately 65% are singletons. The donors were all Caucasian adults (living in Nashville, Tennessee). V was trimmed by 4 bases and J by 2 bases, leaving 9 bases between them. From germline, CDR1 is SNHLY and CDR2 FYNNEI. This CDR3 is built from 14 residues. The rearrangement uses TRBV2 and TRBJ1-5; D uncertain. This TCR was recovered from a man aged 25-45 years in good health. The sample consisted of memory CD4+ T cells sorted from blood. Subset meaning: CD45RA-negative fraction. The CDR3: CASSVRWGNQPQHF. The CDR3 bases are TGTGCCAGCAGTGTGAGGTGGGGCAATCAGCCCCAGCATTTT.